Listed here are 3 T cell receptor beta chains from one sample, sequenced in a study of shared clonotypes between healthy human individuals (dated by TCRdb to 2019 to 2021). The library relied on the immunoSEQ multiplex PCR assay. TCRdb mirrors the immuneACCESS table, restricted to in-frame sequences. Some clones are absent from its copies; in checked studies, under half trace to an unresolved V gene, and the reason for the others is unknown. This sample holds millions of clones; about 92% were observed only once. The top ten constitute roughly 0.14% of the sample. The sequencing input was naive CD4+ T cells sorted from blood. According to the study, the label for this sample's cell subset or site signals: CD45RA+ positively selected. These TCRs come from a man between 18 and 35 years old in good health.

V is TRBV7-9 and J is TRBJ2-1; TRBD1 matches at 10 bases. The V and J ends lost 4 bases and 2 bases, in that order; junction bases with no gene match: 5. Per germline, CDR1 SEHNR and CDR2 FQNEAQ (reference sequence). The CDR3 consists of 16 residues. This chain's CDR3 is CASSSGQGLTYNEQFF. CDR3 DNA: TGTGCCAGCAGCTCGGGACAGGGGTTAACCTACAATGAGCAGTTCTTC. Full variable domain (outside the CDR3, taken from reference TRBV7-9 and TRBJ2-1): DTGVSQNPRHKITKRGQNVTFRCDPISEHNRLYWYRQTLGQGPEFLTYFQNEAQLEKSRLLSDRFSAERPKGSFSTLEIQRTEQGDSAMYLCASSSGQGLTYNEQFFGPGTRLTVL.

This chain uses TRBV18 with TRBJ1-1, with a possible D match to TRBD1 (5 bases). V lost 0 bases to trimming and J lost 5 bases, with 13 bases between them. Germline V CDR1 and CDR2: KGHSH, LQKENI. The CDR3 is 15 amino acids. The CDR3 DNA reads as TGTGCCAGCTCACCACCGGTGGGCAGGGCGACTGAAGCTTTCTTT. It codes for CASSPPVGRATEAFF.

The V gene is TRBV5-1, the J gene TRBJ1-1, with D tentatively TRBD1 (5 bases). The CDR3 spans 13 residues. The V gene's germline CDR1 is SGHRS and CDR2 YFSETQ. The V end lost 4 bases, the J end lost 1 base, and 8 bases lay between the germline ends. The CDR3: CASSGGRNTEAFF. Written as DNA, the CDR3 is TGCGCCAGCAGCGGGGGAAGGAACACTGAAGCTTTCTTT.